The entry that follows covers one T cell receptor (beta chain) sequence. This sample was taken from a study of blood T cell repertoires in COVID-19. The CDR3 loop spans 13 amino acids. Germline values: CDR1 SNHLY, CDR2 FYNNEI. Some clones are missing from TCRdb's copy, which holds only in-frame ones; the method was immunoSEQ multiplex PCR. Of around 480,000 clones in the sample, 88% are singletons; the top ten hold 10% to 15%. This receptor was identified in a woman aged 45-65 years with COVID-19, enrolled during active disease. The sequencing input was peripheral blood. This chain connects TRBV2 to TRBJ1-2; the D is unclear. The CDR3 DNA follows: TGTACTTTGTCGGCCCAGGAGGAGGATGGCTACACCTTC. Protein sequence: CTLSAQEEDGYTF.